The clone carrying this TCR beta chain was recorded a few times. The sample originates from a study of blood T cells in healthy people across ages. Sample-barcoded 5' priming and a J-beta primer mix drove a second PCR of roughly 6 to 12 cycles. MiXCR was run by TCRdb on the 5' RACE reads, yielding one entry per CDR3 protein. The table shows 800,000 to 950,000 distinct CDR3 sequences, with approximately 32% occurring only once. The same sample was also used in a study of T cells of mothers and their children. This second study says: Researchers put all of the extracted RNA into cDNA synthesis, using approximately 1.5 ug per 15 ul.

Sequencing used blood. The sequence was collected from a woman between 40 and 50 years old in good health.

Here the CDR3 DNA reads TGTGCCAGCAGCCCTTACAGGAGCTCCTACAATGAGCAGTTCTTC. Its translation: CASSPYRSSYNEQFF. V and J are TRBV7-2 and TRBJ2-1, with a weak D call TRBD1 (5 bases). Trimming cost V 5 bases and J 0 bases, with 11 bases left between them. The CDR3 sequence is 15 residues long. The germline CDR1 and CDR2 sequences are SGHTA and FQGNSA.